The 24 T cell receptor beta chains reported below all come from one sample, sequenced in a study of cytotoxic CD8 clonotypes in ibrutinib-treated CLL. Data came from immunoSEQ multiplex PCR; TCRdb stores just in-frame clones and leaves some out. The table lists 300,000 to 350,000 clones, roughly 79% of them singletons. The sample consisted of PBMCs, taken before ibrutinib treatment. The receptors were sampled from a human donor with chronic lymphocytic leukemia.

The V gene is TRBV19, the J gene TRBJ1-5; 9 bases line up with TRBD1. V dropped 1 base and J dropped 3; count of bases not matched to a gene: 13. Germline CDR1 reads LNHDA; CDR2 reads SQIVND (reference sequence). This CDR3 region has 19 residues. The CDR3 loop reads CASSIGTGAYSTINQPQHF. The CDR3 DNA sequence: TGTGCCAGTAGTATAGGGACAGGGGCCTACTCTACCATCAATCAGCCCCAGCATTTT.

This clone has only one observation. The rearrangement links TRBV5-4 to TRBJ2-7, with D hard to call. V lost 0 bases and J lost 2, with 9 bases in between. CDR1 is SGHNT and CDR2 is YYREEE in the germline V gene (reference sequence). The CDR3 is 14 amino acids. This chain's CDR3 is CASSLDRNPYEQYF. The DNA for the CDR3 is TGTGCCAGCAGCTTGGACAGAAACCCCTACGAGCAGTACTTC.

This chain connects TRBV5-4 to TRBJ2-1; D is uncertain. The CDR3 covers 14 residues. The germline CDR1 and CDR2 sequences are SGHNT and YYREEE (reference sequence). The V end was cut by 4 bases, the J end by 6 bases, with 14 bases between. The CDR3 reads CASSPRTRGNEQFF. CDR3 DNA sequence: TGTGCCAGCAGCCCACGGACCCGTGGCAATGAGCAGTTCTTC.

The chain has TRBV11-3 and TRBJ1-4; D is ambiguous. The V and J ends lost 1 base and 8 bases respectively, with 11 bases between them. The germline gives CDR1 SGHNT, CDR2 YENEEA. The CDR3 runs 14 residues. The CDR3: CASSLVDLGEKLFF. The CDR3 nucleotides read TGTGCCAGCAGCTTAGTGGACCTGGGCGAAAAACTGTTTTTT.

This clone occurred a few times. The chain has TRBV7-9 and TRBJ1-1, with no clear D. Trimming cost V 1 base and J 6 bases, with 9 bases left between them. CDR1 is SEHNR and CDR2 is FQNEAQ in the germline V gene (reference sequence). The CDR3 spans 13 residues. The CDR3 loop is CASSLGGQAEAFF. The CDR3 region has the DNA TGTGCCAGCAGCTTAGGAGGGCAGGCTGAAGCTTTCTTT.

The chain joins TRBV5-6 to TRBJ2-7, with TRBD2 as a possible D gene (6 bases). In germline, CDR1 is SGHDT, CDR2 YYEEEE. The V end was cut by 4 bases, the J end by 4 bases, with 18 bases between. The CDR3 contains 15 residues. CDR3 residues: CASSHLTGTGYEQYF. CDR3 DNA: TGTGCCAGCAGCCACCTCACCGGGACTGGGTACGAGCAGTACTTC.

This chain links TRBV5-8 with TRBJ1-2, with 9 bases identical to TRBD1. This CDR3 is 13 amino acids long. CDR1 and CDR2 from the germline V gene are SGHTS and YDEGEE. V shed 4 bases and J 4 bases; nucleotides not matched to a gene: 2. CDR3 in amino acids: CASSPGQGYGYTF. The CDR3 region has the DNA TGTGCCAGCAGCCCGGGACAGGGCTATGGCTACACCTTC.

V usage is TRBV5-1 and J usage is TRBJ2-5; 7 bases match TRBD2. This CDR3 is built from 19 residues. V was clipped by 7 bases and J by 2 bases; unmatched bases: 23. From germline, CDR1 is SGHRS and CDR2 YFSETQ. CDR3 amino acids: CASSLTSGVPPGPQETQYF. As DNA, the CDR3 is TGCGCCAGCTCCCTTACCAGCGGGGTACCACCGGGCCCTCAAGAGACCCAGTACTTC. The complete variable domain, with remaining parts taken from reference TRBV5-1 and TRBJ2-5, reads KAGVTQTPRYLIKTRGQQVTLSCSPISGHRSVSWYQQTPGQGLQFLFEYFSETQRNKGNFPGRFSGRQFSNSRSEMNVSTLELGDSALYLCASSLTSGVPPGPQETQYFGPGTRLLVL.

This sequence joins TRBV6-5 and TRBJ1-1; D is perhaps TRBD1 (6 bases). CDR1 is MNHEY and CDR2 is SVGAGI in the germline V gene. The CDR3 runs to 16 residues. The V gene lost 0 bases and the J gene lost 0 bases, with 11 bases spanning the gap. The CDR3 coding sequence is TGTGCCAGCAGTTACTCTAGGACAGACATGAACACTGAAGCTTTCTTT. Translation gives CASSYSRTDMNTEAFF.

The chain recombines TRBV6-4 with TRBJ1-2; 8 bases fit TRBD1. Per the germline V gene, CDR1 is MRHNA and CDR2 is SNTAGT. There are 12 residues in the CDR3. With 2 bases clipped from V and 12 bases from J, the junction kept 5 bases outside the gene matches. The CDR3 loop is CASSDETGVNTF. In DNA form, the CDR3 reads TGTGCCAGCAGTGACGAGACAGGGGTTAACACCTTC.

This chain links TRBV28 with TRBJ2-7; 7 nucleotides align to TRBD2. CDR3 length equals 16 residues. Germline CDR1 is MDHEN and CDR2 is SYDVKM. The V gene end was trimmed by 4 bases and the J gene end by 2 bases; junction bases not matched to a gene: 11. The CDR3 DNA sequence: TGTGCCAGCAGTTCCCCAATGAGGGAGGGAGCCTACGAGCAGTACTTC. It is translated as CASSSPMREGAYEQYF.

Concerning this clone itself: This same CDR3 is encoded by further DNA sequences in the sample. V usage is TRBV6-5 and J usage is TRBJ1-1; 8 bases map to TRBD1. Germline CDR1 reads MNHEY; CDR2 reads SVGAGI. V was pared by 4 bases and J by 4 bases, with 2 bases of the junction left unmatched. The CDR3 is made up of 13 amino acids. In DNA, the CDR3 is TGTGCCAGCAGTTCACAGGGGGGCACTGAAGCTTTCTTT. Its protein product is CASSSQGGTEAFF.

This chain uses TRBV7-9 with TRBJ2-1, with D maybe TRBD1 (6 bases). Between the trimmed V and J ends, which lost 3 bases and 9 bases, there was a span of 12 bases. The length of the CDR3 is 13 residues. Germline V lookup: CDR1 SEHNR, CDR2 FQNEAQ (reference sequence). As DNA, the CDR3 is TGTGCCAGCAGCTTTCCAGGGGACGGTGAGCAGTTCTTC. Translation gives CASSFPGDGEQFF.

This chain connects TRBV5-6 to TRBJ1-3, with D possibly being TRBD1 (6 bases). V lost 4 bases, J lost 0 bases, and 14 bases lay in between. There are 16 residues in the CDR3. In germline, CDR1 is SGHDT, CDR2 YYEEEE. CDR3 loop: CASSPNRVVSGNTIYF. CDR3 coding DNA: TGTGCCAGCAGCCCGAACAGGGTAGTCTCTGGAAACACCATATATTTT.

This chain connects TRBV7-2 to TRBJ1-2; 7 bases agree with TRBD1. The CDR3 spans 14 residues. With V trimmed by 5 bases and J by 7 bases, 10 bases remained unmatched. CDR1 and CDR2 from the germline V gene are SGHTA and FQGNSA. The CDR3 nucleotides read TGTGCCAGCAGCAATCCAAGGGGGCCGGTTGGCTACACCTTC. This encodes CASSNPRGPVGYTF.

The chain couples TRBV11-2 to TRBJ2-7, with D unresolved. There are 12 residues in the CDR3. Trimming took 4 bases from V and 1 from J, leaving 5 bases between them. Germline CDR1 SGHAT, CDR2 FQNNGV. CDR3 region: CASSSGSYEQYF. The CDR3 DNA is TGTGCCAGCAGCTCCGGTTCCTACGAGCAGTACTTC.

Worth noting for this clone: The germline gene is not matched at one end of the junction; a read error may be the cause. The rearrangement uses TRBV5-4 and TRBJ2-5; TRBD2 matches 9 bases. Germline V lookup: CDR1 SGHNT, CDR2 YYREEE (reference sequence). The CDR3 is made up of 14 amino acids. This CDR3 reads CASSWTSAQGTQYF. The CDR3 nucleotides are TGTGCCAGCAGCTGGACTAGCGCACAAGGGACCCAGTACTTC.

The chain links TRBV6-4 to TRBJ2-1, with 8 positions matching TRBD2. With V trimmed by 7 bases and J by 1 base, 9 bases remained unmatched. Germline-derived CDR1 and CDR2 are MRHNA and SNTAGT. The CDR3 runs to 16 residues. The CDR3 nucleotides read TGTGCCAGCATCGAGCGGGAGAAGGTATCCTACAATGAGCAGTTCTTC. It is translated as CASIEREKVSYNEQFF.

V is TRBV2 and J is TRBJ1-3, with 8 positions matching TRBD1. The germline CDR1 and CDR2 sequences are SNHLY and FYNNEI. J gave up 3 bases and V 7 bases, and 5 bases lay outside the gene matches. This CDR3 has 14 residues. The CDR3 DNA reads as TGTGCCAGCACTCAGGGGGCTGGTGGAAACACCATATATTTT. Translating gives CASTQGAGGNTIYF.

The CDR3 nucleotides read TGTGCCAGCAGCAACGGAGGGGCTAGTGAGCAGTTCTTC. Its translation is CASSNGGASEQFF. This rearrangement joins TRBV5-4 to TRBJ2-1; D is perhaps TRBD2 (6 bases). The CDR3 contains 13 residues. Trimming cost V 4 bases and J 9 bases, with 14 bases left between them. CDR1 and CDR2 from the germline V gene are SGHNT and YYREEE (reference sequence).

V usage is TRBV2 and J usage is TRBJ2-7; either TRBD1 or TRBD2 may fit D (6 bases each). Per germline, CDR1 SNHLY and CDR2 FYNNEI. V was clipped by 8 bases and J by 5 bases, with 16 bases between them. This CDR3 is 13 amino acids long. DNA for the CDR3: TGTGCCAGCCGGGAGAGGGGGATGGACGAGCAGTACTTC. Protein: CASRERGMDEQYF.

The count of this clone is one. V is TRBV30 and J is TRBJ1-5; D is unclear. The V gene's germline CDR1 is GTSNPN and CDR2 SVGIG (reference sequence). This CDR3 has 13 residues. V gave up 5 bases and J gave up 0 bases, with 8 bases separating them. The CDR3 bases are TGTGCCTGGGCTCGGGATAGCAATCAGCCCCAGCATTTT. Residues: CAWARDSNQPQHF.

The count of this clone is one. The chain carries TRBV28 and TRBJ2-7; D is undetermined. V was cut by 0 bases and J by 6 bases, with 3 bases left in between. Germline V gene sequence: CDR1 MDHEN, CDR2 SYDVKM. The CDR3 is 11 residues long. The CDR3 DNA is TGTGCCAGCAGTTTATGGTCCGAGCAGTACTTC. Translation gives CASSLWSEQYF.

The J gene is TRBJ2-7, the V gene TRBV27; D gene ambiguous. There are 15 residues in the CDR3. Trimming took off 1 base at V and 0 bases at J, with 10 bases between the two ends. The germline CDR1 and CDR2 sequences are MNHEY and SMNVEV (reference sequence). CDR3 in amino acids: CASSLLAVSSYEQYF. The DNA for the CDR3 is TGTGCCAGCAGTTTATTGGCGGTAAGCTCCTACGAGCAGTACTTC.